This T cell receptor beta chain was retrieved from a study of CD8+ T cells in alopecia areata. Study in general: Those treated were given oral tofacitinib at 5 to 10 mg twice daily. The investigators scored severity in treated patients by the percentage of affected scalp area. Study observations and caveats: Significant decreases in scalp clonality and expanded CD8+ clones followed tofacitinib treatment.

RNA was isolated and reverse transcribed to cDNA, the sequencing template. Clones were sequenced by immunoSEQ multiplex PCR, and TCRdb holds only the in-frame ones, with some missing. The table has approximately 210,000 clones, 66% seen once. Trimming took 4 bases from V and 1 from J, leaving 24 bases between them. CDR3 length: 19 amino acids. Germline loops: CDR1 LGHNA, CDR2 YSLEER. Treatment noted: oral pan-JAK inhibitor, 5-10 mg twice daily. Alopecia areata patients provided lesional scalp punch biopsies and peripheral blood, both collected for the study. As for this clone: What it binds is not known.

Source: CD4+ T cells sorted from blood, taken around week 46, from a patient treated with tofacitinib. J is TRBJ2-3 and V is TRBV4-3; tentatively, D is TRBD2 (6 bases). The clonotype was recovered from a human donor with alopecia areata. The CDR3 loop is CASSPANGGIERGTDTQYF. CDR3 in DNA: TGCGCCAGCAGCCCTGCCAATGGGGGAATTGAGCGGGGCACAGATACGCAGTATTTT.